This T cell receptor beta chain came from a study of cytomegalovirus exposure and HLA in healthy donors. Study at large: From about 170 million T cells, an earlier analysis saw 90 million to 130 million unique TCR beta sequences. Broader study findings: A later look showed TCR association rates differing by HLA locus, highest for DRB1 and lowest for HLA-C. Several V segments, TRBV6-2 and TRBV6-3 among them, could not be told apart and were dropped.

On this clone itself: The antigen is undetermined.

The PCR was carried out with 60 Vbeta primers and 13 Jbeta primers. The data were produced by immunoSEQ multiplex PCR, yet TCRdb's version contains in-frame clones alone and is incomplete. Among 100,000 or so clones listed, approximately 80% were seen once. V dropped 4 bases and J dropped 10 bases, with 14 bases sitting between them. CDR1 is SEHNR, CDR2 FQNEAQ, per germline (reference sequence). The CDR3 extends over 14 amino acids. This clonotype was sampled from a female donor in good health and CMV-seropositive. Sequenced material: PBMCs. The V and J genes are TRBV7-9 and TRBJ1-6; D remains unclear. The CDR3, as DNA: TGTGCCAGCAGCTCCGACTGGGGAGGGTCACCCCTCCACTTT. Translating gives CASSSDWGGSPLHF.